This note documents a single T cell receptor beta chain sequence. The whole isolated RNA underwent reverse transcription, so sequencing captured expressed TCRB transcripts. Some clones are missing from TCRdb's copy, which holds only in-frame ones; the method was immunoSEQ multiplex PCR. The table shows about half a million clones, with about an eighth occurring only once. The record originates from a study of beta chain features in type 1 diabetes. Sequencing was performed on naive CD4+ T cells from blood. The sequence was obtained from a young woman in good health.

CDR3 protein: CASSLIDDPHGYTF. The CDR3 DNA sequence: TGTGCCAGCAGTTTAATTGACGACCCCCATGGCTACACCTTC. The chain combines TRBV28 with TRBJ1-2; no clear D. Germline V gene data show CDR1 as MDHEN and CDR2 as SYDVKM. Trimming shortened V by 2 bases and J by 6 bases, and 13 bases separated the two germline ends. The CDR3 totals 14 residues.